This TCR beta chain was captured in a study of blood T cell repertoires in COVID-19. Turning to the study itself: The United States, Italy and Spain were the sources of the acute and convalescent COVID-19 samples.

Per the germline V gene, CDR1 is SGHVS and CDR2 is FNYEAQ. CDR3 size: 15 residues. On this clone itself: An end of the junction differs from the germline gene, which may be a read error.

Sequenced by immunoSEQ multiplex PCR; TCRdb stores in-frame clones only, minus some. Of 70,000 to 100,000 clones listed, roughly 90% were seen once; the top ten hold 4.3%. Sequences were obtained from peripheral blood. The rearrangement links TRBV7-6 to TRBJ2-7; 8 nucleotides align to TRBD2. The sequence derives from a woman aged 80 or older with active or convalescent COVID-19. The CDR3 coding sequence is TGTGCCAGCAGCTTAGACCCAACCGCTAGCGGGCGCCACCACTTC. Translation: CASSLDPTASGRHHF.